The rows below give T cell receptor beta chains drawn from one sample of a study of blood T cells in healthy people across ages. TCRdb redid the calling of the 5' RACE reads with MiXCR, one entry per CDR3 protein. In the table there are about 1,000,000 distinct CDR3 sequences, 40% to 45% of which are singletons. Sequenced input: blood. The receptors originated from a woman aged 55-70 years in good health. The CDR3 runs from the conserved cysteine through the conserved F or W. Each record gives: D gene, J gene, clone size, V gene, CDR3 protein, CDR3 DNA. The D gene is left open where the match is weak. Rows give clone size only sometimes, using once, few, many, or a class for an expanded clone.

d_gene: NA
j_gene: TRBJ2-7
abundance: NA
v_gene: TRBV28
CDR3aa: CASRARASYEQYF
CDR3nt: TGTGCCAGCCGCGCACGGGCCTCCTACGAGCAGTACTTC

d_gene: TRBD2
j_gene: TRBJ2-1
abundance: many
v_gene: TRBV20-1
CDR3aa: CSALPGWREDDEQFF
CDR3nt: TGCAGTGCGCTGCCGGGGTGGCGGGAGGATGATGAGCAGTTCTTC

d_gene: NA
j_gene: TRBJ1-5
abundance: NA
v_gene: TRBV6-6
CDR3aa: CASSPTGPSNQPQHF
CDR3nt: TGTGCCAGCAGTCCGACAGGACCTAGCAATCAGCCCCAGCATTTT

d_gene: TRBD1
j_gene: TRBJ1-2
abundance: NA
v_gene: TRBV27
CDR3aa: CASSYRGSDGYTF
CDR3nt: TGTGCCAGCAGCTACAGGGGTAGCGATGGCTACACCTTC

d_gene: TRBD1
j_gene: TRBJ2-2
abundance: NA
v_gene: TRBV12-3/TRBV12-4
CDR3aa: CADRGPLMTGELFF
CDR3nt: TGTGCTGACAGGGGACCCTTAATGACCGGGGAGCTGTTTTTT

d_gene: NA
j_gene: TRBJ2-1
abundance: NA
v_gene: TRBV12-3/TRBV12-4
CDR3aa: CASRTDLNEQFF
CDR3nt: TGTGCCAGCAGAACAGACTTGAATGAGCAGTTCTTC

d_gene: NA
j_gene: TRBJ2-5
abundance: NA
v_gene: TRBV6-1
CDR3aa: CASRRGNEKYF
CDR3nt: TGTGCCAGCAGGAGGGGCAATGAGAAGTACTTC

d_gene: TRBD2
j_gene: TRBJ2-7
abundance: few
v_gene: TRBV6-2/TRBV6-3
CDR3aa: CASSPQRGPYSYEQYF
CDR3nt: TGTGCCAGCAGTCCGCAGCGGGGGCCTTACTCCTACGAGCAGTACTTC

d_gene: TRBD2
j_gene: TRBJ2-7
abundance: once
v_gene: TRBV6-7
CDR3aa: CASSYSKGLVGENYEQYF
CDR3nt: TGTGCCAGCAGTTACTCGAAGGGACTAGTGGGAGAGAACTACGAGCAGTACTTC

d_gene: TRBD1
j_gene: TRBJ1-1
abundance: few
v_gene: TRBV6-6
CDR3aa: CASTLQGTRNTEAFF
CDR3nt: TGTGCCAGCACCCTACAGGGGACACGAAACACTGAAGCTTTCTTT

d_gene: TRBD2
j_gene: TRBJ2-3
abundance: few
v_gene: TRBV27
CDR3aa: CASSLAGGPADTQYF
CDR3nt: TGTGCCAGCAGCTTAGCGGGAGGGCCGGCAGATACGCAGTATTTT

d_gene: NA
j_gene: TRBJ2-5
abundance: few
v_gene: TRBV27
CDR3aa: CASSSVGISEETQYF
CDR3nt: TGTGCCAGCAGTTCTGTGGGTATTTCAGAAGAGACCCAGTACTTC